What follows are 8 T cell receptor beta chains derived from one specimen sequenced in a study of shared clonotypes between healthy human individuals. Using immunoSEQ multiplex PCR, the repertoire was profiled, and TCRdb retains in-frame clones only, with some absent. Of about 1.9 million clones in the sample, 90% to 95% were seen once. Naive CD8 cells lacked CD45RO, underwent positive selection for CCR7 and left out terminally differentiated effector memory CD45RA+ cells. The sequencing sample was made of naive CD8+ T cells from PBMCs. These receptors all stem from a man in his late teens or twenties in good health. Some clones in this sample may be carry-over from other donors' samples.

Written as DNA, the CDR3 is TGTGCCAGCAGCCACTATGGGACAGGGAGTACCACCGGGGAGCTGTTTTTT. Amino acids: CASSHYGTGSTTGELFF. The chain uses TRBV28 and TRBJ2-2, with TRBD1 matching over 9 bases. Germline trimming cut 6 bases from V and 4 bases from J; bases unmatched to any gene: 12. Germline V gene data show CDR1 as MDHEN and CDR2 as SYDVKM. The CDR3 loop spans 17 amino acids.

The genes are TRBV4-1 and TRBJ2-1; TRBD2 aligns across 13 bases. Germline CDR1 MGHRA, CDR2 YSYEKL. This CDR3 is 17 amino acids long. Unmatched junction bases numbered 10, after V lost 4 bases and J lost 7 bases. Here the CDR3 reads CASSLRLAGGLMNEQFF. CDR3 in DNA: TGCGCCAGCAGCCTGCGACTAGCGGGAGGCCTTATGAATGAGCAGTTCTTC.

The rearrangement joins TRBV6-5 to TRBJ2-7; perhaps TRBD1 as D (6 bases). Per the germline V gene, CDR1 is MNHEY and CDR2 is SVGAGI. The CDR3 has 15 amino acids. The V end was cut by 5 bases, the J end by 2 bases, with 16 bases between. The CDR3 DNA follows: TGTGCCAGCAGTACTTCTTTGGGGACACCCTACGAGCAGTACTTC. Its translation: CASSTSLGTPYEQYF.

V is TRBV19 and J is TRBJ1-5; no definite D call. V was cut by 3 bases and J by 3 bases, with 9 bases left in between. The CDR3 has 14 residues. The germline gives CDR1 LNHDA, CDR2 SQIVND (reference sequence). The CDR3 loop is CASSIMDANQPQHF. The CDR3 bases are TGTGCCAGTAGTATCATGGATGCCAATCAGCCCCAGCATTTT.

This chain uses TRBV27 with TRBJ1-5, with no clear D. CDR1 and CDR2 from the germline V gene are MNHEY and SMNVEV (reference sequence). This CDR3 has 15 amino acids. The ends were cut back, 7 bases at V and 3 bases at J, with 16 bases in the middle. The DNA of the CDR3 is TGTGCCAGCACTCACCTCCGGCTACCCAATCAGCCCCAGCATTTT. It translates to CASTHLRLPNQPQHF.

Notes on this clone: The same CDR3 can be traced to other DNA sequences in this sample. The gene calls are TRBV14 and TRBJ2-7; D possibly matches TRBD1 or TRBD2 (5 bases each). Trimming left V 4 bases short and J 3 bases short, with 7 bases between. Per germline, CDR1 SGHDN and CDR2 FVKESK. The CDR3 spans 12 residues. This chain's CDR3 is CASSPGGYEQYF. Here the CDR3 DNA reads TGTGCCAGCAGCCCTGGGGGCTACGAGCAGTACTTC.

The chain is built from TRBV2 and TRBJ2-7; maybe TRBD1 (6 bases). CDR1 SNHLY and CDR2 FYNNEI come from the germline V gene. The CDR3 totals 15 residues. The V gene lost 4 bases and the J gene lost 1 base, with 14 bases spanning the gap. The chain's CDR3 is CASSVYTGSSYEQYF. DNA of the CDR3: TGTGCCAGCAGTGTTTATACAGGGAGTTCCTACGAGCAGTACTTC.

The V call is TRBV5-6, the J call TRBJ1-2; no firm D call. CDR3 size: 13 residues. Trimming pared 1 base from V and 8 bases from J, leaving 12 bases between. Per the germline V gene, CDR1 is SGHDT and CDR2 is YYEEEE. Here the CDR3 reads CASSLLVSLGYTF. Written as DNA, the CDR3 is TGTGCCAGCAGCTTGCTGGTCAGCTTGGGCTACACCTTC.